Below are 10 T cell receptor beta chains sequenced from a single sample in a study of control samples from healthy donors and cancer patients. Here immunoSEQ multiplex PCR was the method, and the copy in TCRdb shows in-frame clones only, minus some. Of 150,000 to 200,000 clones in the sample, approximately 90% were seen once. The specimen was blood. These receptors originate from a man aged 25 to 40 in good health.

In nucleotides, the CDR3 is TGTGCCAGCAGCCCCGGGACTGAAGCTTTCTTT. Translated: CASSPGTEAFF. This chain uses TRBV7-9 with TRBJ1-1; D remains unclear. V dropped 5 bases and J dropped 5 bases, with 6 bases sitting between them. CDR3 length equals 11 residues. CDR1 is SEHNR and CDR2 is FQNEAQ in the germline V gene (reference sequence).

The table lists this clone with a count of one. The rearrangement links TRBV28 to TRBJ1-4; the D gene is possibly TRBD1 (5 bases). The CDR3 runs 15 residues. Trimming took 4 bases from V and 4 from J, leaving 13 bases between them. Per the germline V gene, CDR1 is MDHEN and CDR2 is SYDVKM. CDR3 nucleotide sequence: TGTGCCAGCAGTTGGGCTATTGGGGGTAATGAAAAACTGTTTTTT. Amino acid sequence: CASSWAIGGNEKLFF.

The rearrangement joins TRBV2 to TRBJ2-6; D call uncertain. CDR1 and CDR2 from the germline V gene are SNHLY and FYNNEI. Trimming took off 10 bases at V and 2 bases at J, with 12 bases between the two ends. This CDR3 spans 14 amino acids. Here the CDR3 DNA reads TGTGCCACCGAAGCTAGAGCTGGGGCCAACGTCCTGACTTTC. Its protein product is CATEARAGANVLTF.

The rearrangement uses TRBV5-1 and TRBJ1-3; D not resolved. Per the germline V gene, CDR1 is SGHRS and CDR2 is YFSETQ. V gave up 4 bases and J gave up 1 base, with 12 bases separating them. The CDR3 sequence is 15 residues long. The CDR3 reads CASSLLPGSGNTIYF. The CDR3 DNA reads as TGCGCCAGCAGCCTCCTCCCGGGATCTGGAAACACCATATATTTT.

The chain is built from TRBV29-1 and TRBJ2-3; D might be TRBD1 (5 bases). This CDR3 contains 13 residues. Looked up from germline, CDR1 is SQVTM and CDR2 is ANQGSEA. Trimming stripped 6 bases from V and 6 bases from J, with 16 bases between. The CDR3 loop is CSVDRAWGDTQYF. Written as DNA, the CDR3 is TGCAGCGTAGACCGGGCCTGGGGCGATACGCAGTATTTT.

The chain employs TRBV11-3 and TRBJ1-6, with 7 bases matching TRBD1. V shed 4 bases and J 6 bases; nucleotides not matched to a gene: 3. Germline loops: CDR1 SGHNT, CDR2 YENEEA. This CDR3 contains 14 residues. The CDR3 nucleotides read TGTGCCAGCAGCTCGGGACAGCCTAATTCACCCCTCCACTTT. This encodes CASSSGQPNSPLHF.

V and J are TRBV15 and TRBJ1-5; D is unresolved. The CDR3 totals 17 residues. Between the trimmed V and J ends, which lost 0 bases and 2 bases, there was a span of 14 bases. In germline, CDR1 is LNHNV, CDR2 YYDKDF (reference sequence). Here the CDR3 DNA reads TGTGCCACCAGCAGAGATCGGCAAGGTTGGGGCAATCAGCCCCAGCATTTT. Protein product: CATSRDRQGWGNQPQHF.

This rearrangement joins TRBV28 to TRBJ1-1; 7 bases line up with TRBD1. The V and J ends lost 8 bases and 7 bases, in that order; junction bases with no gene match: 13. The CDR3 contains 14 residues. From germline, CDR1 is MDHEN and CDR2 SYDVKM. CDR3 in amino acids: CASWRSGTAREAFF. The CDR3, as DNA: TGTGCCAGCTGGCGAAGTGGGACAGCCCGTGAAGCTTTCTTT.

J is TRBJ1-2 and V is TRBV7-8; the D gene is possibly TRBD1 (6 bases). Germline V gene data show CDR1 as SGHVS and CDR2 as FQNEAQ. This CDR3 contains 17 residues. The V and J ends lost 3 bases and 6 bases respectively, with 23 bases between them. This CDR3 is CASSFRPPDSLWDGYTF. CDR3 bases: TGTGCCAGCAGCTTCCGTCCCCCGGACAGTCTATGGGATGGCTACACCTTC.

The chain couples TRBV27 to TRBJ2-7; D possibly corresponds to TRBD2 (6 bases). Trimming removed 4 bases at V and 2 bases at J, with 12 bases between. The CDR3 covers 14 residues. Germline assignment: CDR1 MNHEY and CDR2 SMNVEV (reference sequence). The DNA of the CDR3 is TGTGCCAGCAGTTACGGAGGGGCACCCTACGAGCAGTACTTC. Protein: CASSYGGAPYEQYF.